This T cell receptor beta chain was obtained from a study of blood T cell repertoires in COVID-19. CDR1 ENHRY and CDR2 SYGVKD come from the germline V gene. The CDR3 is 15 residues long. V shed 2 bases and J shed 5 bases, with 14 bases lying between them. In the original workflow: Using reference gene primer amplification, nucleated cell counts were estimated. Profiling relied on immunoSEQ multiplex PCR, and the TCRdb table lists in-frame clones only, not all of them. From that table come the V and J calls and clone size; the DNA was used to work out D and trimming. Of over 70,000 clones listed, approximately 88% are singletons.

The receptor was isolated from a man older than 75 with acute or convalescent COVID-19. The rearrangement joins TRBV10-3 to TRBJ2-3, with TRBD2 as a possible D gene (7 bases). Sequenced material: peripheral blood. The CDR3 DNA sequence: TGTGCCATCAGTGAGGTTGCGGGGGCGGGAGATACGCAGTATTTT. Amino acids: CAISEVAGAGDTQYF.